The 18 T cell receptor beta chains reported below all come from one sample, sequenced in a study of CD8 T cells in ankylosing spondylitis. These receptors' antigens are unknown. TCRdb independently ran MiXCR on the 5' RACE reads; one entry per CDR3 protein. In the table there are 200,000 to 250,000 distinct CDR3 sequences, more than 5.5% of which are singletons. The study, taken as a whole, reports: Made up of roughly 8 highly homologous variants, a TCR beta motif appeared characteristic of ankylosing spondylitis blood.

The sequenced material came from blood, either unsorted or a sorted T cell fraction (not recorded which). Receptors were obtained from a male donor with ankylosing spondylitis.

V and J are TRBV12-2 and TRBJ2-4. TRBV12-2 has pseudogene status. The length of the CDR3 is 16 residues. CDR3 amino acids: CASRLAGNQIKNIQYF. The CDR3, as DNA: TGTGCAAGTCGCTTAGCTGGCAACCAGATTAAAAACATTCAGTACTTC.

This clonotype was counted at least ten times. This chain links TRBV7-9 with TRBJ1-1; 10 bases match TRBD1. CDR3 length: 15 amino acids. Germline loops: CDR1 SEHNR, CDR2 FQNEAQ (reference sequence). V dropped 7 bases and J dropped 7; count of bases not matched to a gene: 12. In nucleotides, the CDR3 is TGTGCCAGCATAGGGACAGGGGCGGCCTGGGATGAAGCTTTCTTT. It codes for CASIGTGAAWDEAFF.

The gene calls are TRBV6-2 or TRBV6-3 and TRBJ2-7; a weak D match, TRBD2 (5 bases). Germline V gives CDR1 MNHEY, CDR2 SVGEGT. Trimming stripped 7 bases from V and 5 bases from J, with 21 bases between. This CDR3 spans 15 amino acids. The CDR3 region has the DNA TGTGCCAGCACCCTACTGTCTAGCCGTCTGGACGAGCAGTACTTC. It encodes CASTLLSSRLDEQYF.

This clonotype has at least ten counts. The J gene is TRBJ1-4, the V gene TRBV27; tentative D call: TRBD1 (5 bases). Germline-derived CDR1 and CDR2 are MNHEY and SMNVEV (reference sequence). The CDR3 runs 14 residues. V was cut by 6 bases and J by 7 bases, with 15 bases left in between. The CDR3 nucleotides read TGTGCCAGCAGCGCCACCCGGGGGAGTGAAAAACTGTTTTTT. As protein: CASSATRGSEKLFF.

This clonotype was counted only a few times. The chain recombines TRBV11-2 with TRBJ2-7, with a weak D call TRBD2 (6 bases). CDR1 is SGHAT and CDR2 is FQNNGV in the germline V gene. This CDR3 contains 13 residues. Deletions cut 5 bases from V and 4 bases from J, with 12 bases between. For the CDR3, the DNA is TGTGCCAGCAGCACCGGGAGCGATTACGAGCAGTACTTC. Protein sequence: CASSTGSDYEQYF.

This chain links TRBV28 with TRBJ1-2; TRBD1 matches at 10 bases. Germline V gene data show CDR1 as MDHEN and CDR2 as SYDVKM. The J segment lost 8 bases and the V segment lost 4 bases, leaving 1 base of the junction unmatched. The CDR3 contains 12 residues. Here the CDR3 reads CASSSTGGGYTF. CDR3 bases: TGTGCCAGCAGTTCGACAGGGGGCGGCTACACCTTC.

This clonotype has at least ten counts. This chain's CDR3 is CASIWSSGSTGANVLTF. The DNA of the CDR3 is TGTGCCAGCATATGGTCGTCGGGGAGTACTGGGGCCAACGTCCTGACTTTC. The chain couples TRBV7-9 to TRBJ2-6; D is perhaps TRBD2 (5 bases). The CDR3 has 17 residues. Germline loops: CDR1 SEHNR, CDR2 FQNEAQ (reference sequence). The ends were cut back, 7 bases at V and 2 bases at J, with 18 bases in the middle.

This chain connects TRBV29-1 to TRBJ1-2; 7 bases are a match to TRBD1. Germline CDR1 SQVTM, CDR2 ANQGSEA. With V trimmed by 5 bases and J by 0 bases, 3 bases remained unmatched. CDR3 size: 13 residues. The CDR3 reads CSVTGQPNYGYTF. The CDR3 nucleotides are TGCAGCGTTACGGGACAGCCTAACTATGGCTACACCTTC.

There are many counts of this clonotype. V gene TRBV7-9 combines with J gene TRBJ2-1; TRBD2 matches 11 bases. The CDR3 runs 14 residues. J lost 10 bases, V lost 5 bases, and 7 bases had no gene match. CDR1 is SEHNR, CDR2 FQNEAQ, per germline (reference sequence). The CDR3 reads CASSDSGRAQEQFF. The CDR3 DNA follows: TGTGCCAGCAGCGATAGCGGGAGGGCCCAGGAGCAGTTCTTC.

Worth noting for this clonotype: An end of the junction differs from the germline gene, which may be a read error. The chain uses TRBV7-4 and TRBJ2-3; 9 bases match TRBD2. CDR3 size: 14 residues. Looked up from germline, CDR1 is SGHVT and CDR2 is SQSDAQ. CDR3 nucleotide sequence: TGTGTCAGCAGGCAGCGGGGGGGCACAGATACGCAGTATTTT. Translated: CVSRQRGGTDTQYF. Full variable domain (remainder filled in from reference TRBV7-4 and TRBJ2-3): GAGVSQSPRYKVAKRGRDVALRCDSISGHVTLYWYRQTLGQGSEVLTYSQSDAQRDKSGRPSGRFSAERPERSVSTLKIQRTEQGDSAVYLCVSRQRGGTDTQYFGPGTRLTVL.

In regard to this clonotype: A much larger clone sits a single nucleotide away, making a read error possible. This chain connects TRBV27 to TRBJ1-2; D gene uncertain. The CDR3 sequence is 14 residues long. V was cut by 1 base and J by 4 bases, with 10 bases left in between. CDR1 and CDR2 from the germline V gene are MNHEY and SMNVEV (reference sequence). CDR3 sequence (DNA): TGTGCCAGCAGTTTATTTGTATGGGGCTATGGCTACACCTTC. Encoded protein: CASSLFVWGYGYTF.

J is TRBJ1-1 and V is TRBV14; no clear D gene. V lost 1 base and J 4 bases, leaving 7 bases between the germline ends. The germline V gene encodes CDR1 SGHDN and CDR2 FVKESK. The CDR3 runs 13 residues. CDR3 sequence reads: CASSQVSSTEAFF. In nucleotides, the CDR3 is TGTGCCAGCAGCCAAGTATCGAGCACTGAAGCTTTCTTT.

This clonotype showed up many times. CDR3 region: CASSRSRQSITEAFF. In nucleotides, the CDR3 is TGCGCCAGCAGCCGCTCCAGACAGTCGATAACTGAAGCTTTCTTT. The chain carries TRBV4-3 and TRBJ1-1, with D perhaps TRBD1 (5 bases). The CDR3 extends over 15 amino acids. The ends were cut back, 4 bases at V and 5 bases at J, with 17 bases in the middle. Germline V gene lookup returns CDR1 LGHNA and CDR2 YSLEER.

The rearrangement joins TRBV20-1 to TRBJ2-5, with D possibly called TRBD1 or TRBD2 (5 bases each). CDR3 length: 14 residues. V lost 5 bases and J lost 0, with 13 bases in between. Germline CDR1 is DFQATT and CDR2 is SNEGSKA (reference sequence). The CDR3 DNA reads TGCAGTGCTCCACCCCGGGACCACCAAGAGACCCAGTACTTC. Encoded protein: CSAPPRDHQETQYF.

This clonotype was seen many times. V and J are TRBV27 and TRBJ2-3; tentative D call: TRBD1 (6 bases). Looked up from germline, CDR1 is MNHEY and CDR2 is SMNVEV (reference sequence). The CDR3 is 16 residues long. V was pared by 0 bases and J by 2 bases, with 12 bases between. DNA of the CDR3: TGTGCCAGCAGTTTATCTGGAACAGGGATCACAGATACGCAGTATTTT. Translated, it gives CASSLSGTGITDTQYF.

Regarding this clonotype: The junction does not match germline at one end; this may be a read error. The chain has TRBV7-9 and TRBJ2-5, with 7 nucleotides matching TRBD2. Germline lookup yields CDR1 SEHNR and CDR2 FQNEAQ (reference sequence). CDR3 length equals 12 residues. CDR3 region: CASSLDGLVEHF. CDR3 nucleotide sequence: TGTGCCAGCAGCTTAGATGGACTAGTCGAGCACTTC.

This clonotype was seen at least ten times. The V call is TRBV11-2, the J call TRBJ2-5; no definite D call. V lost 5 bases and J lost 1, with 14 bases in between. This CDR3 is built from 15 residues. Germline CDR1 is SGHAT and CDR2 is FQNNGV. As DNA, the CDR3 is TGTGCCAGCAGCCCCGAAATAGACATCCAAGAGACCCAGTACTTC. Protein product: CASSPEIDIQETQYF.

The V gene is TRBV20-1, the J gene TRBJ2-7; D not resolved. The CDR3 is 14 amino acids. Germline V gene sequence: CDR1 DFQATT, CDR2 SNEGSKA (reference sequence). Trimming shortened V by 2 bases and J by 1 base, and 12 bases separated the two germline ends. The CDR3 sequence is CSARPTRVSYEQYF. The DNA for the CDR3 is TGCAGTGCTAGACCCACCCGAGTATCCTACGAGCAGTACTTC.